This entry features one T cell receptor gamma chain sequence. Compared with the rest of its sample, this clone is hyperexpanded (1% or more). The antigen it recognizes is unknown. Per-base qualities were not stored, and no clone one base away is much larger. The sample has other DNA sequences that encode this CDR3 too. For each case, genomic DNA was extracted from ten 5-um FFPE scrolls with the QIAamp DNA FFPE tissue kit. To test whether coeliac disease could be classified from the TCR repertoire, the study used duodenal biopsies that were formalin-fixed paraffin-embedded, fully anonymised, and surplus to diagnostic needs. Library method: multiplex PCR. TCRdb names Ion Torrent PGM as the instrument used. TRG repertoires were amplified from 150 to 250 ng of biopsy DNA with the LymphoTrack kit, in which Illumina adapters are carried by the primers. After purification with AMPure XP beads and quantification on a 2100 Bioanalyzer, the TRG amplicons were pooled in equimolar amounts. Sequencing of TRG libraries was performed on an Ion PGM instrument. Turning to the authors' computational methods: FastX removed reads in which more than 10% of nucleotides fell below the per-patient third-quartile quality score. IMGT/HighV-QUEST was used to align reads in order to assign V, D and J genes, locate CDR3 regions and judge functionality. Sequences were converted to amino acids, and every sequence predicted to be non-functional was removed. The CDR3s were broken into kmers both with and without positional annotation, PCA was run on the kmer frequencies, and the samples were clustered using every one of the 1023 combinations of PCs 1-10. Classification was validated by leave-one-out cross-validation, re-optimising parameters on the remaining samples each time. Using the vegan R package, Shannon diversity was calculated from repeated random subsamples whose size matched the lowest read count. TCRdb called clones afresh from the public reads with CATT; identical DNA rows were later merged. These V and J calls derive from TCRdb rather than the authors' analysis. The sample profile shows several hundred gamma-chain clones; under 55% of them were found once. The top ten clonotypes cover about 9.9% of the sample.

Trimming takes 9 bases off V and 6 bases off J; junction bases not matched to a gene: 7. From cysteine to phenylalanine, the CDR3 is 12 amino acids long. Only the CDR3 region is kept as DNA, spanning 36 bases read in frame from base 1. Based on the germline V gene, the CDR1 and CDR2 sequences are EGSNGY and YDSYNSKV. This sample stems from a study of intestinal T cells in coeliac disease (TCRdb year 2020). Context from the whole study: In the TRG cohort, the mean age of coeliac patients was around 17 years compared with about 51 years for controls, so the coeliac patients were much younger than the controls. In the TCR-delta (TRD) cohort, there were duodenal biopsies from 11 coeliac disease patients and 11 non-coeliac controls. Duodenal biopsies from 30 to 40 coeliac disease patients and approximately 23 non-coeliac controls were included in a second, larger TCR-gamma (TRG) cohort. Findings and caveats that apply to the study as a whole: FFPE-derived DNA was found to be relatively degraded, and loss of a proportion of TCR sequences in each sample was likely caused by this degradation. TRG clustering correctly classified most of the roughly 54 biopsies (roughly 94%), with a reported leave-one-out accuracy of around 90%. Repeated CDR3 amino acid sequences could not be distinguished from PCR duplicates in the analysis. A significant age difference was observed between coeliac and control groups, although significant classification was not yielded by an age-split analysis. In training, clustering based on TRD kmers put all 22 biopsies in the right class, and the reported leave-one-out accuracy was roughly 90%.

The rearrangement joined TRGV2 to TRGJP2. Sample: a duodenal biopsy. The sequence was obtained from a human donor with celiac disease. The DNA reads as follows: TGTGCCACCCCGGCAGGTGATTGGATCAAGACGTTT. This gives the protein CATPAGDWIKTF.